This entry lists 17 T cell receptor beta chains sequenced from one sample in a study of sequential checkpoint blockade in melanoma. The treatment denotes: randomized to nivolumab then ipilimumab (arm A) or the reverse (arm B). Assay: immunoSEQ multiplex PCR; the TCRdb copy retains only in-frame clones and omits some. Of about 40,000 clones detected, 84% appear once; the ten largest clones hold approximately 6%. The source material was CD8+ T cells sorted from blood (inferred from file names), sampled from a patient given nivolumab and ipilimumab in sequence. The receptors originated from a human donor with melanoma.

The CDR3 region is CASSSVRDRETSEQYF. The CDR3 DNA is TGTGCCAGTAGTAGCGTCCGGGACAGGGAAACTTCCGAGCAGTACTTC. The chain uses TRBV19 and TRBJ2-7, with TRBD1 matching 9 bases. The CDR3 consists of 16 residues. From germline, CDR1 is LNHDA and CDR2 SQIVND (reference sequence). The junction had 13 bases not matched to a gene; V was cut back by 4 bases and J by 6 bases.

Only one count was recorded for this clone. The chain couples TRBV7-9 to TRBJ2-7; 8 positions agree with TRBD1. Germline V gene data show CDR1 as SEHNR and CDR2 as FQNEAQ (reference sequence). This CDR3 comprises 15 residues. The junction had 5 bases not matched to a gene; V was cut back by 1 base and J by 3 bases. This CDR3 is CASSLGGQASYEQYF. As DNA, the CDR3 is TGTGCCAGCAGCTTAGGGGGACAGGCGAGCTACGAGCAGTACTTC.

As for this clone: Germline and junction disagree at one end, which may indicate a read error. Within the sample, other DNA sequences also encode this same CDR3. The rearrangement links TRBV9 to TRBJ1-1; 11 positions match TRBD1. CDR1 SGDLS and CDR2 YYNGEE come from the germline V gene. The CDR3 has 16 amino acids. The CDR3 spells CASSVGGTGGNTEAFF. The CDR3 DNA is TGTGCCAGCAGCGTAGGGGGGACAGGGGGGAACACTGAAGCCTTCTTT.

This clone was found once. DNA of the CDR3: TGTGCCAGCAGTTTAGAGACTAGCGGGAAAAATCAGCAGTTCTTC. This translates into CASSLETSGKNQQFF. J is TRBJ2-1 and V is TRBV27; the match to TRBD2 covers 11 bases. Per germline, CDR1 MNHEY and CDR2 SMNVEV (reference sequence). V shed 2 bases, J shed 11 bases, and the junction held 8 bases outside the gene matches. This CDR3 contains 15 residues.

The rearrangement joins TRBV2 to TRBJ2-7, with TRBD1 matching over 10 bases. Germline CDR1 SNHLY, CDR2 FYNNEI. The CDR3 length is 14 residues. The V gene end was trimmed by 6 bases and the J gene end by 6 bases; junction bases not matched to a gene: 8. This CDR3 is CASSRDRGFGEQYF. DNA for the CDR3: TGTGCCAGCAGCCGGGACAGGGGCTTCGGCGAGCAGTACTTC.

The chain is built from TRBV5-8 and TRBJ1-2; a possible D gene is TRBD1 (5 bases). The ends were cut back, 2 bases at V and 2 bases at J, with 10 bases in the middle. The CDR3 contains 14 residues. CDR1 is SGHTS and CDR2 is YDEGEE in the germline V gene. The CDR3 DNA is TGTGCCAGCAGCTTTCGGGGGGGGAACTATGGCTACACCTTC. Encoded protein: CASSFRGGNYGYTF.

The chain joins TRBV6-5 to TRBJ1-6; 9 bases map to TRBD1. This CDR3 has 13 amino acids. The trim removed 4 bases at V and 13 bases at J, leaving 5 bases unmatched. Germline CDR1 MNHEY, CDR2 SVGAGI. DNA for the CDR3: TGTGCCAGCAGTTGGGGGACAGGGAATCCCCTCCACTTT. This gives the protein CASSWGTGNPLHF.

V gene TRBV7-9 combines with J gene TRBJ2-5; 8 bases map to TRBD1. Trimming at V came to 0 bases and at J to 4 bases, leaving 7 bases not matched to a gene. The germline V gene encodes CDR1 SEHNR and CDR2 FQNEAQ (reference sequence). This CDR3 region has 16 residues. CDR3 coding DNA: TGTGCCAGCAGCTTAGCGCCCTCAGGGGGCGCAGAGACCCAGTACTTC. Translating gives CASSLAPSGGAETQYF.

The rearrangement joins TRBV15 to TRBJ1-2; D is possibly TRBD1 (5 bases). This CDR3 spans 15 amino acids. Trimming pared 5 bases from V and 1 base from J, leaving 14 bases between. Germline CDR1 is LNHNV and CDR2 is YYDKDF (reference sequence). The CDR3 sequence is CATSGRDGHNYGYTF. Written as DNA, the CDR3 is TGTGCCACCAGCGGGAGGGACGGTCATAACTATGGCTACACCTTC.

This chain joins TRBV9 and TRBJ1-1; D not resolved. Between the trimmed V and J ends, which lost 3 bases and 1 base, there was a span of 4 bases. CDR3 length equals 12 residues. Germline CDR1 and CDR2: SGDLS and YYNGEE. The CDR3 region has the DNA TGTGCCAGCAGCGACAAGAACACTGAAGCTTTCTTT. This sequence encodes CASSDKNTEAFF.

The gene calls are TRBV28 and TRBJ2-2, with TRBD1 matching over 7 bases. The CDR3 consists of 17 residues. The V segment lost 4 bases and the J segment 1 base; nucleotides outside the gene matches: 9. Germline-derived CDR1 and CDR2 are MDHEN and SYDVKM. CDR3 region: CASSSRRRTGNTGELFF. CDR3 bases: TGTGCCAGCAGTTCGAGACGCCGGACAGGGAACACCGGGGAGCTGTTTTTT.

The chain links TRBV18 to TRBJ1-1; unclear D gene. Germline loops: CDR1 KGHSH, CDR2 LQKENI. The V end was cut by 2 bases, the J end by 6 bases, with 10 bases between. This CDR3 has 13 amino acids. The CDR3 bases are TGTGCCAGCTCACCAGTGGGAGGCGCTGAAGCTTTCTTT. Translated, it gives CASSPVGGAEAFF.

This chain uses TRBV6-1 with TRBJ2-6; 12 bases agree with TRBD1. V dropped 4 bases and J dropped 4; count of bases not matched to a gene: 2. The CDR3 consists of 16 residues. In germline, CDR1 is MNHNS, CDR2 SASEGT. CDR3 nucleotides: TGTGCCAGCAGTGGGGACAGGGGGCACGGGGCCAACGTCCTGACTTTC. Translated: CASSGDRGHGANVLTF.

The chain couples TRBV27 to TRBJ1-2; no clear D gene. The germline CDR1 and CDR2 sequences are MNHEY and SMNVEV (reference sequence). The CDR3 runs to 13 residues. With 0 bases removed from V and 4 bases from J, the gap between germline ends came to 6 bases. The CDR3 DNA is TGTGCCAGCAGTTTATCGGCCGCCTATGGCTACACCTTC. It encodes CASSLSAAYGYTF.

The chain carries TRBV29-1 and TRBJ1-2; no clear D gene. The germline CDR1 and CDR2 sequences are SQVTM and ANQGSEA. This CDR3 contains 11 residues. Trimming cost V 4 bases and J 5 bases, with 8 bases left between them. This chain's CDR3 is CSVVVRYGYTF. CDR3 nucleotides: TGCAGCGTTGTGGTCAGGTATGGCTACACCTTC.

This chain uses TRBV5-1 with TRBJ1-2; 10 nucleotides agree with TRBD1. The CDR3 extends over 14 amino acids. Per germline, CDR1 SGHRS and CDR2 YFSETQ. The ends lost 4 bases at V and 3 bases at J; junction bases unmatched: 3. In DNA form, the CDR3 reads TGCGCCAGCAGCAAGGGGACAGGGGACTATGGCTACACCTTC. Its translation is CASSKGTGDYGYTF.

The chain recombines TRBV19 with TRBJ1-5; weak D call: TRBD1 (6 bases). Between the trimmed V and J ends, which lost 7 bases and 5 bases, there was a span of 15 bases. The CDR3 contains 14 residues. From germline, CDR1 is LNHDA and CDR2 SQIVND (reference sequence). The chain's CDR3 is CASTSLRGYQPQHF. DNA for the CDR3: TGTGCCAGTACCTCCCTCAGGGGCTATCAGCCCCAGCATTTT.